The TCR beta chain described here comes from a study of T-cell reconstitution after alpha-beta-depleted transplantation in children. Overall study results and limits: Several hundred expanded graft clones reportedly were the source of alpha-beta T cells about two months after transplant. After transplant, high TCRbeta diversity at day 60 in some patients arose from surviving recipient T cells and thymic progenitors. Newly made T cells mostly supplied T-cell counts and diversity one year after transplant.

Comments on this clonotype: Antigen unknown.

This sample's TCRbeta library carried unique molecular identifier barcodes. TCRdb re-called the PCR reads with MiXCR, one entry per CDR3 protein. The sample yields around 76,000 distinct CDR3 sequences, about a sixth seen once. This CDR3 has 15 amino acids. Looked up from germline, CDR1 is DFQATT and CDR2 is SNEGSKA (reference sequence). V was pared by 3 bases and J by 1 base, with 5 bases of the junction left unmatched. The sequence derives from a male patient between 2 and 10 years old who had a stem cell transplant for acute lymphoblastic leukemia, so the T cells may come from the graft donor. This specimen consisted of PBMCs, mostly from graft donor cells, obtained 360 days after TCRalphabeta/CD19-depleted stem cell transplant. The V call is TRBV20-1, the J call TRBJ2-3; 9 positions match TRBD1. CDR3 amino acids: CSASRRDRGTDTQYF. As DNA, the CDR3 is TGCAGTGCTAGCCGTCGGGACAGGGGCACAGATACGCAGTATTTT.